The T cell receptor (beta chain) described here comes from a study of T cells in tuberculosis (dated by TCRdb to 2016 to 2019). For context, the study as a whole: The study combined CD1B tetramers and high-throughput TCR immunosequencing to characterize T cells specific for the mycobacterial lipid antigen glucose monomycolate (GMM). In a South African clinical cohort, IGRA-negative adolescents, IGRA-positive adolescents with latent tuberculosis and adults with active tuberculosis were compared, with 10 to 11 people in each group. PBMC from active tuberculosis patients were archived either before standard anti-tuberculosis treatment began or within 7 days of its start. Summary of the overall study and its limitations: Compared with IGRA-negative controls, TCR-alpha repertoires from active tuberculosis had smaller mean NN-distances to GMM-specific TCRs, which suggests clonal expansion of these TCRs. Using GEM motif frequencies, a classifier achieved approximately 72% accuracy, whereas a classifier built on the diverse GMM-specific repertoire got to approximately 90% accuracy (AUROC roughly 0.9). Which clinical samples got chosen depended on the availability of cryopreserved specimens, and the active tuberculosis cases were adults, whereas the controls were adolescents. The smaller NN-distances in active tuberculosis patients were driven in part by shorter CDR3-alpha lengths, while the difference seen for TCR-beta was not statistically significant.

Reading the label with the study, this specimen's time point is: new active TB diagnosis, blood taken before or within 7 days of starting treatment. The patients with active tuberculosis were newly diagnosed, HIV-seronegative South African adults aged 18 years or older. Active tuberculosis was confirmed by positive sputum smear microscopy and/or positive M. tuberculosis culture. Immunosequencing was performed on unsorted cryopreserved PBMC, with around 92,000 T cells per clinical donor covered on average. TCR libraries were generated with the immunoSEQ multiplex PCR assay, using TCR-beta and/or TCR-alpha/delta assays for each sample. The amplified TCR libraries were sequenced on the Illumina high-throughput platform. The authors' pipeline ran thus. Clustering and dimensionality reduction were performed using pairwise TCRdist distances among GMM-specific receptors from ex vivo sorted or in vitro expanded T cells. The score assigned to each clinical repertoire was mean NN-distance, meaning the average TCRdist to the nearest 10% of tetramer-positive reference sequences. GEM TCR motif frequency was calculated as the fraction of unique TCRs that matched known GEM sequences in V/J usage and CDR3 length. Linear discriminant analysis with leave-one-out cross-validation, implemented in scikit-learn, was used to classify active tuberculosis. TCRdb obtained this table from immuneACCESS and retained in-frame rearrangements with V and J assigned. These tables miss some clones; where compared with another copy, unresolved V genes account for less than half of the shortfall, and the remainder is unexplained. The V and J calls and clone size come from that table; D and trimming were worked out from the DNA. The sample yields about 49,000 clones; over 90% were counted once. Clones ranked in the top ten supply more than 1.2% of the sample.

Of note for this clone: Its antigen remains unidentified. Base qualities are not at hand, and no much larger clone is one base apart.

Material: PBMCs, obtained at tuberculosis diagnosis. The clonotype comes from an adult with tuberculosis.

The DNA reads as follows: TGTGCCAGCAGTTTAGGCGGCGAGCAGTACTTC. This yields the protein CASSLGGEQYF. The rearranged chain carries TRBV28 and TRBJ2-7, with the D gene too uncertain to name. The germline V gene specifies MDHEN as CDR1 and SYDVKM as CDR2. The CDR3, from cysteine to phenylalanine, totals 11 residues. Only CDR3 DNA remains: 33 bases, in frame from the first base. Trimming removed 2 bases from V and 6 bases from J, leaving 5 bases between the germline ends.